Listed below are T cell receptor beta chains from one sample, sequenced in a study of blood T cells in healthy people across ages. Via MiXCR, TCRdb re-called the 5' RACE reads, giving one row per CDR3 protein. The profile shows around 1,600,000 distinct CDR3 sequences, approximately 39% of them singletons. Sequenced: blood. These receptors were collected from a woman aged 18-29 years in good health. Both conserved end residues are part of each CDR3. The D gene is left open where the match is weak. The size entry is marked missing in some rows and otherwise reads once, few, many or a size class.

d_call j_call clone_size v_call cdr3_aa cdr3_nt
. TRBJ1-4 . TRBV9 CASSVNNGDNEKLFF TGTGCCAGCAGCGTAAACAACGGGGATAATGAAAAACTGTTTTTT
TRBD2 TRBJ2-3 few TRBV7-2 CASWQRDGLAGPDTQYF TGTGCCTCCTGGCAGAGAGACGGACTAGCGGGGCCTGATACGCAGTATTTT
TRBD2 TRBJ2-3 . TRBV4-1 CASSQGLAGLGDTQYF TGCGCCAGCAGCCAGGGACTAGCGGGACTGGGAGATACGCAGTATTTT
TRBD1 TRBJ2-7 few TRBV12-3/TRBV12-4 CASSLNRGLDEQYF TGTGCCAGCAGCCTCAACAGGGGGCTGGACGAGCAGTACTTC
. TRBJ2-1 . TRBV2 CASSDPYNEQFF TGTGCCAGCAGCGACCCCTACAATGAGCAGTTCTTC
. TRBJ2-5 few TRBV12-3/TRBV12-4 CASSFLGGGGQETQYF TGTGCCAGCAGTTTTCTCGGAGGGGGAGGACAAGAGACCCAGTACTTC
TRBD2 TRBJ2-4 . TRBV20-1 CSGLAGGVAKNIQYF TGCAGTGGGTTAGCGGGGGGGGTAGCCAAAAACATTCAGTACTTC
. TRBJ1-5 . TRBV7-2 CASSLGFSLSNQPQHF TGTGCCAGCAGCTTAGGTTTCAGTCTAAGCAATCAGCCCCAGCATTTT
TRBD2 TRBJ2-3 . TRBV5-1 CASSLVPSGGAGPDTQYF TGCGCCAGCAGCTTGGTCCCTAGCGGGGGGGCCGGTCCAGATACGCAGTATTTT
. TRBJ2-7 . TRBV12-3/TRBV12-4 CASSEGRDTSYEQYF TGTGCCAGCAGTGAAGGCCGGGACACCTCCTACGAGCAGTACTTC
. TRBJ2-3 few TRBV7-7 CASSPHASLQDTQYF TGTGCTAGCAGCCCACACGCGAGCCTCCAAGATACGCAGTATTTT
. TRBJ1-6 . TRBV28 CASSLNRGPLHF TGTGCCAGCAGTTTAAACCGAGGGCCCCTCCACTTT
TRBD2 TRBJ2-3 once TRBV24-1 CATSDDGLAGSDTQYF TGTGCCACCAGTGATGACGGACTAGCGGGGTCAGATACGCAGTATTTT
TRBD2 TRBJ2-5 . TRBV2 CASSELGGTYNEQYF TGTGCCAGCAGTGAACTGGGAGGGACCTACAATGAGCAGTACTTC
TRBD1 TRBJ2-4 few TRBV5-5 CASSVPGQKNIQYF TGTGCCAGCAGCGTTCCGGGACAGAAAAACATTCAGTACTTC
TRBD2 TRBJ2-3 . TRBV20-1 CSARASGSGTQYF TGCAGTGCTAGAGCTAGCGGGAGTGGCACGCAGTATTTT
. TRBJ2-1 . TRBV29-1 CSVRPVYNEQFF TGCAGCGTTCGGCCGGTATACAATGAGCAGTTCTTC
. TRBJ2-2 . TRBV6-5 CASTSAGELFF TGTGCCAGCACTTCTGCCGGGGAGCTGTTTTTT
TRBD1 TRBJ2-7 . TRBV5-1 CASSGGQGAYNEQYF TGCGCCAGCAGCGGGGGACAGGGGGCCTACAATGAGCAGTACTTC
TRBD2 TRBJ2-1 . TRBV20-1 CSAPGGRGDNEQFF TGCAGTGCCCCTGGCGGGAGGGGTGACAATGAGCAGTTCTTC
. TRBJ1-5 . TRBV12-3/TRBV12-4 CASSLGVAQHF TGTGCCAGCAGTTTGGGGGTGGCCCAGCATTTT
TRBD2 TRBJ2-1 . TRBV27 CASSRLAVWDEQFF TGTGCCAGCAGTAGACTAGCGGTCTGGGATGAGCAGTTCTTC
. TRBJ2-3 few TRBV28 CASRSLGGTQYF TGTGCCAGCAGATCACTAGGCGGTACGCAGTATTTT
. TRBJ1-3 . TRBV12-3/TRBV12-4 CASRDRRTGNTIYF TGTGCCAGCAGGGACAGACGCACTGGAAACACCATATATTTT
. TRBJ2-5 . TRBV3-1 CASSQAQGRETQYF TGTGCCAGCAGCCAAGCTCAGGGGCGGGAGACCCAGTACTTC
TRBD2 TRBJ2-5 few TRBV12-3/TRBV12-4 CASSFRGLGKETQYF TGTGCCAGCAGTTTCCGTGGACTAGGAAAGGAGACCCAGTACTTC
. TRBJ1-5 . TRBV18 CASSPRTYQPQHF TGTGCCAGCTCACCGAGAACTTATCAGCCCCAGCATTTT
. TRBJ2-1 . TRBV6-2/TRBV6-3 CASKDLVVAGLPYNEQFF TGTGCCAGCAAGGATCTAGTGGTAGCAGGTCTCCCCTACAATGAGCAGTTCTTC
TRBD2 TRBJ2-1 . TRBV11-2 CASSLDQVAGYNEQFF TGTGCCAGCAGCTTAGATCAAGTAGCGGGGTACAATGAGCAGTTCTTC
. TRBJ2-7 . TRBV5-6 CASSLRAVGEQYF TGTGCCAGCAGCTTGAGGGCTGTCGGCGAGCAGTACTTC
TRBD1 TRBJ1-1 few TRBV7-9 CASTPAYRGQDTEAFF TGTGCCAGCACCCCGGCCTACAGGGGGCAGGACACTGAAGCTTTCTTT
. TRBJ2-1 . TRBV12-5 CASGDGTAVYNEQFF TGTGCTAGTGGGGACGGGACGGCGGTCTACAATGAGCAGTTCTTC
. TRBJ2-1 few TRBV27 CASSPTNHEQFF TGTGCCAGCAGTCCAACCAACCATGAGCAGTTCTTC
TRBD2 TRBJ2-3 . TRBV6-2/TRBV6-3 CASSYALGSGGPPSTDTQYF TGTGCCAGCAGTTACGCCCTGGGCAGCGGGGGACCTCCTAGCACAGATACGCAGTATTTT
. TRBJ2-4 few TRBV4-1 CASSRSSGGRNIQYF TGCGCCAGCAGCCGTTCGAGTGGAGGTCGTAACATTCAGTACTTC
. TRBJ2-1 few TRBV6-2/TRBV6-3 CASSPLTFGSSYNEQFF TGTGCCAGCAGTCCTCTGACATTCGGCAGCTCCTACAATGAGCAGTTCTTC
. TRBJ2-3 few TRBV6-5 CASTRDSADTQYF TGTGCCAGCACGCGGGACAGCGCAGATACGCAGTATTTT
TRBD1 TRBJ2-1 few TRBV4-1 CASSPTGTGVNEQFF TGCGCCAGCAGCCCCACCGGGACAGGGGTTAATGAGCAGTTCTTC
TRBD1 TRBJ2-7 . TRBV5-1 CASSLAFGTGIRYEQYF TGCGCCAGCAGCTTGGCTTTCGGGACAGGTATAAGGTACGAGCAGTACTTC
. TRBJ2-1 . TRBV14 CASSQKGFHEQFF TGTGCCAGCAGCCAGAAGGGGTTCCATGAGCAGTTCTTC
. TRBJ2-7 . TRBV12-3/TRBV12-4 CASSVGDLTYEQYF TGTGCCAGCAGTGTAGGTGACCTAACCTACGAGCAGTACTTC
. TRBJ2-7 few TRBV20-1 CSARAHGTGSDEQYF TGCAGTGCTAGAGCCCACGGAACAGGGTCGGATGAGCAGTACTTC
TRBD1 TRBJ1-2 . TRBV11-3 CASSLRDRRINYGYTF TGTGCCAGCAGCCTCCGGGACAGGAGAATTAACTATGGCTACACCTTC